A selection of T cell receptor beta chains follows, all from one sample in a study of T-cell memory formation after mild COVID-19. TCRdb redid the calling of the 5' RACE reads with MiXCR, one entry per CDR3 protein. In the table there are 75,000 to 95,000 distinct CDR3 sequences, about 15% of which are singletons. Sample: PBMCs or a T cell subset sorted from them (not recorded which). These receptors all come from a man between 18 and 29 years old who had mild COVID-19 (a few samples of this study predate the infection). Cell type and time point are not known. Each CDR3 is given with its conserved first and last residue. D genes are given only for firm matches. For some rows the clone size is stated as once, few or many, or as a class when expanded; others skip it.

j_call	clone_size	cdr3_length	v_call	d_call	cdr3_nt	cdr3_aa
TRBJ2-3	.	17	TRBV20-1	TRBD2	TGCAGTGCTAGAGATGGTTCTAGCGGGGGGCCCAGCTTTTCACAGTATTTT	CSARDGSSGGPSFSQYF
TRBJ2-7	many	13	TRBV4-1	.	TGCGCCAGCAGCCATGACCGAATCTACGAGCAGTACTTC	CASSHDRIYEQYF
TRBJ2-2	few	15	TRBV4-3	.	TGCGCCAGCAGCCAAGAAGACAGTCTCGGAGGGGAGCTGTTTTTT	CASSQEDSLGGELFF
TRBJ2-1	.	15	TRBV5-1	TRBD1	TGCGCCAGCAGGTTTACCCTGACAGGGAACAATGAGCAGTTCTTC	CASRFTLTGNNEQFF
TRBJ2-1	many	13	TRBV7-6	.	TGTGCCAGCAGCTTAGGGCGGGCAGGGCCGCAGTTCTTC	CASSLGRAGPQFF
TRBJ2-5	few	16	TRBV20-1	TRBD2	TGCAGTGCTAGTATATTGGCGGGGGGCCAGCAAGAGACCCAGTACTTC	CSASILAGGQQETQYF
TRBJ2-5	.	14	TRBV10-3	.	TGTGCCATCAGTGAAGAGGGTATACGAGAGACCCAGTACTTC	CAISEEGIRETQYF
TRBJ2-3	.	15	TRBV6-5	TRBD2	TGTGCCAGCAGTACCGGCGGGAGGAGCACAGATACGCAGTATTTT	CASSTGGRSTDTQYF
TRBJ1-3	.	16	TRBV4-1	.	TGCGCCAGCAGCCAGAGCGCGGGTACTTCTGGAAACACCATATATTTT	CASSQSAGTSGNTIYF
TRBJ2-1	many	16	TRBV23-1	TRBD2	TGCGCCAGCCGACATCCCGGACTAGCGGGGGGGAATGAGCAGTTCTTC	CASRHPGLAGGNEQFF
TRBJ1-1	.	12	TRBV7-9	.	TGTGCCAGCAGCTCACGGAGCCCTGAAGCTTTCTTT	CASSSRSPEAFF
TRBJ2-7	many	14	TRBV13	.	TGTGCCAGCAGCTTGCGGGGCCTTTCCTACGAGCAGTACTTC	CASSLRGLSYEQYF
TRBJ2-5	.	14	TRBV4-1	.	TGCGCCAGCAGCTGGACAGAATTTAAAGAGACCCAGTACTTC	CASSWTEFKETQYF
TRBJ2-7	few	14	TRBV5-5	TRBD1	TGTGCCAGCAGCTTGCTAACAGGGGGCCGCGAGCAGTACTTC	CASSLLTGGREQYF
TRBJ2-3	many	18	TRBV6-5	TRBD1	TGTGCCAGCAGTTACTCGATAACCGGGACAGGGAGAAGAGATACGCAGTATTTT	CASSYSITGTGRRDTQYF
TRBJ1-1	once	14	TRBV7-8	TRBD1	TGTGCCAGCAGCTCTCTCCAGGGGGCCACTGAAGCTTTCTTT	CASSSLQGATEAFF
TRBJ2-3	many	15	TRBV4-1	.	TGCGCCAGCAGCCGGGGAGTACTCGTGGGAGATACGCAGTATTTT	CASSRGVLVGDTQYF
TRBJ1-5	.	14	TRBV12-3/TRBV12-4	.	TGTGCCAGCAGTTTATTAGGGCCGAATCAGCCCCAGCATTTT	CASSLLGPNQPQHF
TRBJ2-2	.	16	TRBV15	.	.	CATSSGTGDTGELFFF
TRBJ1-1	few	15	TRBV12-3/TRBV12-4	TRBD1	TGTGCCAGCAGTTTAGCGGGGACAGGGACCCGTGAAGCTTTCTTT	CASSLAGTGTREAFF
TRBJ2-5	.	16	TRBV9	TRBD2	TGTGCCAGCAGCGTAGGTCGGGGGGGCCCCCAAGAGACCCAGTACTTC	CASSVGRGGPQETQYF
TRBJ1-2	.	13	TRBV29-1	TRBD1	TGCAGCGTTGCAGGAGGGGGCGACTATGGCTACACCTTC	CSVAGGGDYGYTF
TRBJ1-1	many	15	TRBV12-3/TRBV12-4	.	TGTGCCAGCAGTTATACAGGGCTCATGAACACTGAAGCTTTCTTT	CASSYTGLMNTEAFF
TRBJ2-5	few	14	TRBV4-1	.	TGCGCCAGCAGCCAAGTAGGGACTCAAGAGACCCAGTACTTC	CASSQVGTQETQYF
TRBJ1-1	.	14	TRBV2	.	TGTGCCAGCAAGCCGGACGCAGTCAGGCCTGAAGCTTTCTTT	CASKPDAVRPEAFF
TRBJ2-3	many	18	TRBV20-1	TRBD2	TGCAGTGCTAGATCTGAGGAGTCAAGCGGGGGCCAAACAGATACGCAGTATTTT	CSARSEESSGGQTDTQYF
TRBJ2-3	.	14	TRBV29-1	.	TGCAGCGTTGAAGGGGATGGGGTCGCAGATACGCAGTATTTT	CSVEGDGVADTQYF
TRBJ2-2	.	15	TRBV7-9	TRBD2	TGTGCCAGCAGCAGACTAGCGGGGGACACCGGGGAGCTGTTTTTT	CASSRLAGDTGELFF
TRBJ2-6	.	18	TRBV20-1	.	TGCAGTGCTAGAGGCCACAGACACCCAGACTCTGGGGCCAACGTCCTGACTTTC	CSARGHRHPDSGANVLTF
TRBJ2-2	few	11	TRBV6-5	.	TGTGCCAGCAGTAAAGGCGGGGAGCTGTTTTTT	CASSKGGELFF
TRBJ2-5	many	21	TRBV28	TRBD2	TGTGCCAGCAGTTTGGGGGCGCCGGGACTAGCGGGGGCTTACCTCCAAGAGACCCAGTACTTC	CASSLGAPGLAGAYLQETQYF
TRBJ1-2	few	15	TRBV7-3	.	TGTGCCAGCAGCACCACCGGACACCCGTATGATGGCTACACCTTC	CASSTTGHPYDGYTF
TRBJ2-2	large	15	TRBV4-1	.	TGCGCCAGCAGCCAGGCAGGGCCTCGGACCGGGGAGCTGTTTTTT	CASSQAGPRTGELFF
TRBJ2-1	.	14	TRBV5-1	.	TGCGCCAGCAGGACAGATAGCTCCTACAATGAGCAGTTCTTC	CASRTDSSYNEQFF
TRBJ1-1	.	14	TRBV9	TRBD1	TGTGCCAGCAGCCTTACAGGGGTTCGCACTGAAGCTTTCTTT	CASSLTGVRTEAFF
TRBJ1-1	few	14	TRBV4-1	.	TGCGCCAGCAGCCAAGACTGGATGAACACTGAAGCTTTCTTT	CASSQDWMNTEAFF
TRBJ2-2	.	16	TRBV4-1	.	TGCGCCAGCAGCCAAGATCCGGGACGGGGTGGCGGGGAGCTGTTTTTT	CASSQDPGRGGGELFF
TRBJ2-5	.	11	TRBV5-5	.	TGTGCCAGCAGCCATCGCGAGACCCAGTACTTC	CASSHRETQYF
TRBJ2-1	few	15	TRBV20-1	TRBD2	TGCAGTGCTAGGGTTACTAGCGGGGTTTACAATGAGCAGTTCTTC	CSARVTSGVYNEQFF
TRBJ2-3	few	15	TRBV24-1	.	TGTGCCACCAGTGATAACAGGGATTCCGCAGATACGCAGTATTTT	CATSDNRDSADTQYF
TRBJ2-3	.	14	TRBV7-2	.	TGTGCCAGCAGCTCCCCAGGGGCCACAGATACGCAGTATTTT	CASSSPGATDTQYF
TRBJ2-1	.	15	TRBV6-2/TRBV6-3	.	TGTGCCAGCAAACTACGAGCGGGGCGGACAGATGAGCAGTTCTTC	CASKLRAGRTDEQFF
TRBJ1-2	.	14	TRBV7-9	.	TGTGCCAGCAGCTTATCTGCGGCAGCCTATGGCTACACCTTC	CASSLSAAAYGYTF
TRBJ1-3	.	11	TRBV29-1	.	TGCAGCGTTGAAGTTGTCGGCACCATATATTTT	CSVEVVGTIYF
TRBJ2-1	few	12	TRBV29-1	.	TGCAGCGTTGAACGGGACGACAATGAGCAGTTCTTC	CSVERDDNEQFF
TRBJ2-7	.	14	TRBV4-1	.	TGCGCCAGCAGCCAAGGACACGCGAGCTACGAGCAGTACTTC	CASSQGHASYEQYF
TRBJ2-7	few	14	TRBV7-9	.	TGTGCCAGCAGCTTAGGAGCCAAGCCCTACGAGCAGTACTTC	CASSLGAKPYEQYF
TRBJ2-3	many	15	TRBV7-3	.	TGTGCCAGCAGCTTAGGGGGTGTTGGATCAGATACGCAGTATTTT	CASSLGGVGSDTQYF
TRBJ2-3	few	16	TRBV20-1	TRBD1	TGCAGTGCTAGACACCTGGAGGGGGGACAGGGTGATACGCAGTATTTT	CSARHLEGGQGDTQYF
TRBJ1-1	few	14	TRBV4-1	TRBD1	TGCGCCAGCAGCTACAGGGGGCTTGGCACTGAAGCTTTCTTT	CASSYRGLGTEAFF
TRBJ2-7	.	13	TRBV7-2	.	TGTGCCAGCAGCCCGGTCGGTGCTTACGAGCAGTACTTC	CASSPVGAYEQYF
TRBJ2-3	.	15	TRBV4-1	TRBD2	TGCGCCAGCAGATTTAGCGGGGGGGCTGTAGATACGCAGTATTTT	CASRFSGGAVDTQYF
TRBJ2-7	.	13	TRBV20-1	.	TGCAGTGCCGATACTCACGACCCCAACGAGCAGTACTTC	CSADTHDPNEQYF
TRBJ2-1	many	13	TRBV15	.	TGTGCCACCAGCAGGGACTCAGGAAATGAGCAGTTCTTC	CATSRDSGNEQFF
TRBJ1-5	many	15	TRBV7-2	TRBD1	TGTGCCAGCAGCTTAGAAGGGGGACAGCTCTTCGCCCAGCATTTT	CASSLEGGQLFAQHF
TRBJ1-1	few	12	TRBV12-3/TRBV12-4	.	TGTGCCAGCAGTTTTGCCACCCCAGAAGCTTTCTTT	CASSFATPEAFF
TRBJ1-1	.	13	TRBV4-1	.	TGCGCCAGCAGACAAAGTAGTTGGACTGAAGCTTTCTTT	CASRQSSWTEAFF